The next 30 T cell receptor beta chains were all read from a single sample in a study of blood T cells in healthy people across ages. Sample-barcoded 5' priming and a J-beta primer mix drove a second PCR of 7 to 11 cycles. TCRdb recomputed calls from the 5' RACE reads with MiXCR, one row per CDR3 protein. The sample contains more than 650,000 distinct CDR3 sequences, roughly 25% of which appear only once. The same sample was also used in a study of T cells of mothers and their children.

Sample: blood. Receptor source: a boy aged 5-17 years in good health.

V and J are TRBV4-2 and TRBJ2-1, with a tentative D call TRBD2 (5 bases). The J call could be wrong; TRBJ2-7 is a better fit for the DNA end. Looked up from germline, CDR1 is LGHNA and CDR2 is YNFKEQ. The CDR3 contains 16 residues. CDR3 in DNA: TGTGCCAGCAGCCTCAATCTCGGGGATAGGAGCTACGAGCAGTACTTC. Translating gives CASSLNLGDRSYEQYF.

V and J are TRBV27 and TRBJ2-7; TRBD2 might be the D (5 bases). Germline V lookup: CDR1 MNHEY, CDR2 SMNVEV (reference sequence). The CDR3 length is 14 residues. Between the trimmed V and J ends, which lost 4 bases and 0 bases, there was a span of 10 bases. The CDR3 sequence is CASSSRGPSYEQYF. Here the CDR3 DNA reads TGTGCCAGCAGTTCGAGAGGGCCCTCCTACGAGCAGTACTTC.

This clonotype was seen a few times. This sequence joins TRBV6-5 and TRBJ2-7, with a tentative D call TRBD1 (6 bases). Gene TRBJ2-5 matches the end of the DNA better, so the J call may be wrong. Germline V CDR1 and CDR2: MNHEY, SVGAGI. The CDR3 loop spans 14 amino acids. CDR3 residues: CASSYQTGSETQYF. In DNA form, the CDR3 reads TGTGCCAGCAGTTACCAAACAGGGAGCGAGACCCAGTACTTC.

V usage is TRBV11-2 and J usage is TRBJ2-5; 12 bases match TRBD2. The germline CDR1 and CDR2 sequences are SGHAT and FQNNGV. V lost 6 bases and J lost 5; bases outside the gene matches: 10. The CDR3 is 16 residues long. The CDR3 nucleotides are TGTGCCAGCAGTCGTACTAGCGGGGGGCCGGAGGAGACCCAGTACTTC. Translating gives CASSRTSGGPEETQYF.

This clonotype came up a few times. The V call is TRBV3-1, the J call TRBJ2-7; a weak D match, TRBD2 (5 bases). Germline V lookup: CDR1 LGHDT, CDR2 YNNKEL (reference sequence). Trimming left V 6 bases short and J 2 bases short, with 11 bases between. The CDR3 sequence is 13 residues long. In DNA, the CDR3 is TGTGCCAGCAGTTCGACTATTACCTACGAGCAGTACTTC. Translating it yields CASSSTITYEQYF.

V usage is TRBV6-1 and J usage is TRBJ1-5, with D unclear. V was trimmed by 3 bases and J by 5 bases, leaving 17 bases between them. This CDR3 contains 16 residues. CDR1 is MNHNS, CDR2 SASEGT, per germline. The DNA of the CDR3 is TGTGCCAGCAGTGAGGCTTCGTTGGGGTATCATCAGCCCCAGCATTTT. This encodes CASSEASLGYHQPQHF.

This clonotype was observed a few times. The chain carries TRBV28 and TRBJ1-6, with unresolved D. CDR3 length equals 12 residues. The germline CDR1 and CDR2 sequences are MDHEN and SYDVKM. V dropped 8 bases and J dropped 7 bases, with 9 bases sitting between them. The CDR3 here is CASAQGNSPLHF. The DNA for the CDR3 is TGTGCCAGCGCCCAAGGAAATTCACCCCTCCACTTT.

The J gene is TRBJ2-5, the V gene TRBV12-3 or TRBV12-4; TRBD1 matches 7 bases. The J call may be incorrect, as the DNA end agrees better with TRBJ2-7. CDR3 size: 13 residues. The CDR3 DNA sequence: TGTGCCAGCAACTCCCAGGGGGCCTACGAGCAGTACTTC. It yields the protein CASNSQGAYEQYF.

CDR3 in DNA: TGTGCCAGTAGTATAGTAGGGGACGCTGAAGCTTTCTTT. This sequence encodes CASSIVGDAEAFF. The V call is TRBV19, the J call TRBJ1-1; D is possibly TRBD1 (5 bases). The CDR3 runs 13 residues. Trimming pared 1 base from V and 6 bases from J, leaving 9 bases between. Germline CDR1 is LNHDA and CDR2 is SQIVND (reference sequence).

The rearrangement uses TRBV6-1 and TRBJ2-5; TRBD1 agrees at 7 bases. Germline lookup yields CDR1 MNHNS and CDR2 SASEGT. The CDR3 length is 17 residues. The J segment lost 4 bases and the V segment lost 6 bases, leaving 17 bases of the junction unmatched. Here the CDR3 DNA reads TGTGCCAGCAGCCAAGGGGGCCTCCCATTTGGGCGAGAGACCCAGTACTTC. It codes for CASSQGGLPFGRETQYF.

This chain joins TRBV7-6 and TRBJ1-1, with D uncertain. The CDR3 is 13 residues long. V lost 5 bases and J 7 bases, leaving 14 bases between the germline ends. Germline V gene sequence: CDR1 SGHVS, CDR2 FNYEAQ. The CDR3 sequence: CASSLAAASEAFF. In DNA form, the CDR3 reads TGTGCCAGCAGCCTCGCGGCTGCTAGTGAAGCTTTCTTT.

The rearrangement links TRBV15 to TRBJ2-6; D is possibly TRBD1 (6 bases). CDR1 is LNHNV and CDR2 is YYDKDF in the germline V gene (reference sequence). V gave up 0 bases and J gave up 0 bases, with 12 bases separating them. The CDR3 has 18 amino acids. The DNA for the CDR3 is TGTGCCACCAGCAGAGATCGGACAGAGAGCTCTGGGGCCAACGTCCTGACTTTC. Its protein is CATSRDRTESSGANVLTF.

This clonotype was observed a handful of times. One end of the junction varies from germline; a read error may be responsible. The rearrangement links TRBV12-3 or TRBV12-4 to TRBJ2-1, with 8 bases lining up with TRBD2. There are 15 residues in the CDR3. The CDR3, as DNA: TGTGCCAGCAGTTCCCTAGGCGGGGGGCTCAATGAACAGTTCTTC. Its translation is CASSSLGGGLNEQFF.

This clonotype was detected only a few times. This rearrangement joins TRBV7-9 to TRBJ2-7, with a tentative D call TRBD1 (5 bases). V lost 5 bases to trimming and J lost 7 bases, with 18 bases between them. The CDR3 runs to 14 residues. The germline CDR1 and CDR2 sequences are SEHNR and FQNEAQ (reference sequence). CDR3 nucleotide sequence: TGTGCCAGCAGCGGCAGGGCACTGGAGTGGGAGCAGTACTTC. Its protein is CASSGRALEWEQYF.

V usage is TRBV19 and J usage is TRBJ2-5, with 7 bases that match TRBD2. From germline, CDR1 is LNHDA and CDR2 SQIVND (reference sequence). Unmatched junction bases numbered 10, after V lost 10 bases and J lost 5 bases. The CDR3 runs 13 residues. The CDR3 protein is CAISTSIPETQYF. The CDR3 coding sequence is TGTGCCATCTCGACTAGCATCCCTGAGACCCAGTACTTC.

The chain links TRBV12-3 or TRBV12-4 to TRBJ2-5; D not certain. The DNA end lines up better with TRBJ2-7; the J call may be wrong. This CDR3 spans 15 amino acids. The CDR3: CASSLAFDLDYEQYF. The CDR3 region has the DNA TGTGCCAGCAGTTTAGCCTTTGACTTAGACTACGAGCAGTACTTC.

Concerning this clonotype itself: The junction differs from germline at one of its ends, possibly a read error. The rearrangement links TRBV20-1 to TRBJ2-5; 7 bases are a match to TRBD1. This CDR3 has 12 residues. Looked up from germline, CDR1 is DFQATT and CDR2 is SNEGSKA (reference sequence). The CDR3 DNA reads TGCAGTGCTAGACCTGTCGGGACAGAGGCCGAGTTC. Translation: CSARPVGTEAEF.

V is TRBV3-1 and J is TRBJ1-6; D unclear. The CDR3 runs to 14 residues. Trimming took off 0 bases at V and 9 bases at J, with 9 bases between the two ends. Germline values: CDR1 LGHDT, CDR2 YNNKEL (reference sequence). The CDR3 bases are TGTGCCAGCAGCCAAGAAACGAGGAGTTCACCCCTCCACTTT. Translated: CASSQETRSSPLHF.

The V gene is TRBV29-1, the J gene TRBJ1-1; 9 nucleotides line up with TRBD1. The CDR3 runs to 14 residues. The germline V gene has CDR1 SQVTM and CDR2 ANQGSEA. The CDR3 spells CSAVWRTGATEAFF. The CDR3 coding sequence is TGCAGTGCAGTATGGAGGACAGGGGCGACTGAAGCTTTCTTT.

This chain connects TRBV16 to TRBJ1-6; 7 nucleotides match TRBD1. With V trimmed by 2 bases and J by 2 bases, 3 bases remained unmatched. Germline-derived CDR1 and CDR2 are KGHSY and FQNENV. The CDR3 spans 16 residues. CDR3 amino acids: CASSQAGTAYNSPLHF. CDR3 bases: TGTGCCAGCAGCCAAGCCGGGACAGCCTATAATTCACCCCTCCACTTT.

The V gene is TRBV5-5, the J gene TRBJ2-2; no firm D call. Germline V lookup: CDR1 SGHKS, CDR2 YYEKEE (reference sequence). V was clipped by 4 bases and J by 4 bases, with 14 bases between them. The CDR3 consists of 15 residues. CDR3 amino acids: CASSPPVPSTGELFF. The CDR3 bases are TGTGCCAGCAGCCCTCCGGTCCCCAGCACCGGGGAGCTGTTTTTT.

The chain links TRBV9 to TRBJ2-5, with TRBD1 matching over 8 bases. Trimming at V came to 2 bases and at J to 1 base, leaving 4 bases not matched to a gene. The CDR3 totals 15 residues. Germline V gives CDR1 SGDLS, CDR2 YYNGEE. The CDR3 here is CASSVGQGLQETQYF. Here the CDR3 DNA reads TGTGCCAGCAGCGTCGGACAGGGCCTCCAAGAGACCCAGTACTTC.

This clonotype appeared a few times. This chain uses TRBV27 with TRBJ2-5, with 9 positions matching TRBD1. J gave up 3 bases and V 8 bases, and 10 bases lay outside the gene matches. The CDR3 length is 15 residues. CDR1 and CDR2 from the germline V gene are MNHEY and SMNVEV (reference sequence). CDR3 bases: TGTGCCAGCGGTACCGGGACAGGGCTAAAAGAGACCCAGTACTTC. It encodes CASGTGTGLKETQYF.

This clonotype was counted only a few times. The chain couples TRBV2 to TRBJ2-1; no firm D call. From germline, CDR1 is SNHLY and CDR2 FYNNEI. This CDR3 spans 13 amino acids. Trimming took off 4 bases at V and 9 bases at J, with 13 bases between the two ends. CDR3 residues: CASSGLLSGEQFF. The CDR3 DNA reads TGTGCCAGCAGTGGCCTTTTATCGGGTGAGCAGTTCTTC.

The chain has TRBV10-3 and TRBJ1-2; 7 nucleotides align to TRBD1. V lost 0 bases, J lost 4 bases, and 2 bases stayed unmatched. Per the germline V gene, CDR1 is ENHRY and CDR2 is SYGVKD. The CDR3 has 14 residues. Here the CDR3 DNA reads TGTGCCATCAGTGAGTCTACAGGGGTCTATGGCTACACCTTC. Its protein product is CAISESTGVYGYTF.

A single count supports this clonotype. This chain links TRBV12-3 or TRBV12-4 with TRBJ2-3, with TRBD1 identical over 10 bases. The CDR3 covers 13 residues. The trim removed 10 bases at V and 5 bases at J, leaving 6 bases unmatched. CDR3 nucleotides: TGTGCCACTGACAGGGGGCGCGGAGATACGCAGTATTTT. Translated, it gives CATDRGRGDTQYF.

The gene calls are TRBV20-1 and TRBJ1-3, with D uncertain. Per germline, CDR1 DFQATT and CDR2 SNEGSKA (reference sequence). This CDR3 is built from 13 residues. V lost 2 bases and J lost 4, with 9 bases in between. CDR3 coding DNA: TGCAGTGCTAGAAACAGCTACGGAAACACCATATATTTT. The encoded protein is CSARNSYGNTIYF.

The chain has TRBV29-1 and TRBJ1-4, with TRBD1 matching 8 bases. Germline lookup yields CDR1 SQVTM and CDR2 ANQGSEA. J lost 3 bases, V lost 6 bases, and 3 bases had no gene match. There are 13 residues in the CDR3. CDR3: CSVRGPSNEKLFF. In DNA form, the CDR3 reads TGCAGCGTCAGGGGGCCGTCTAATGAAAAACTGTTTTTT.

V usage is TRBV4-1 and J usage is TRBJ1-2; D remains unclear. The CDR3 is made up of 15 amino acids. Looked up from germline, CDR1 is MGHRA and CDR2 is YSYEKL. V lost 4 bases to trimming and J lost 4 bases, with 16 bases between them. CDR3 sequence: CASSPEGGLLYGYTF. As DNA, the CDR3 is TGCGCCAGCAGCCCAGAGGGAGGTTTACTCTATGGCTACACCTTC.

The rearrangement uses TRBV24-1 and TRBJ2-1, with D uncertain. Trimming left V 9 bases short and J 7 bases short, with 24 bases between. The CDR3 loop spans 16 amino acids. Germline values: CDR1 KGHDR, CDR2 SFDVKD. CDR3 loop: CATASAGQSNWNEQFF. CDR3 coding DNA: TGTGCCACCGCCTCCGCCGGGCAGTCCAATTGGAATGAGCAGTTCTTC.